This TCR beta chain stems from a study of blood T cell repertoires in COVID-19. At the level of the study: The study drew acute and convalescent COVID-19 samples from the United States, Italy and Spain. The analysed material was cDNA or gDNA that came from T cells, B-cell-depleted T cells, or PBMCs.

Germline V gene sequence: CDR1 MNHEY, CDR2 SVGAGI. CDR3 length: 13 amino acids. V gave up 7 bases and J gave up 5 bases; unmatched junction bases: 5. In the source study's methods: Nucleated cell counts were estimated from reference gene primer amplification. The repertoire was sequenced with immunoSEQ multiplex PCR; TCRdb's copy has only in-frame clones and lacks some. The D gene and trimming were derived from the DNA, and the V and J assignments and clone size from that table. The table records tens of thousands of clones, 70% to 85% of them present only once. Sequenced input: peripheral blood. This TCR was recovered from a woman in her sixties or seventies with acute or convalescent COVID-19. The V call is TRBV6-5, the J call TRBJ1-5; 7 nucleotides line up with TRBD1. CDR3: CASIRDRDQPQHF. CDR3 in DNA: TGTGCCAGCATACGGGACAGAGATCAGCCCCAGCATTTT.